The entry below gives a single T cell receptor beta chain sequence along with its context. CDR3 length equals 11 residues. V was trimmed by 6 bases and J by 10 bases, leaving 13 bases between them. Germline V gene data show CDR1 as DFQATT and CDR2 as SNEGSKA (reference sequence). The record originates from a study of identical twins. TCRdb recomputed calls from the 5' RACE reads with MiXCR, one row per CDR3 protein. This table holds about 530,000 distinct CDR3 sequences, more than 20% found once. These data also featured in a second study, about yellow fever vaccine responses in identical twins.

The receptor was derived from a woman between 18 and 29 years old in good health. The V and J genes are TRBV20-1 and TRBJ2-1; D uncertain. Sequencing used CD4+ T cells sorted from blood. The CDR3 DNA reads TGCAGTGCACCCTCGAGCGTCGAGCAGTTCTTC. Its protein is CSAPSSVEQFF.